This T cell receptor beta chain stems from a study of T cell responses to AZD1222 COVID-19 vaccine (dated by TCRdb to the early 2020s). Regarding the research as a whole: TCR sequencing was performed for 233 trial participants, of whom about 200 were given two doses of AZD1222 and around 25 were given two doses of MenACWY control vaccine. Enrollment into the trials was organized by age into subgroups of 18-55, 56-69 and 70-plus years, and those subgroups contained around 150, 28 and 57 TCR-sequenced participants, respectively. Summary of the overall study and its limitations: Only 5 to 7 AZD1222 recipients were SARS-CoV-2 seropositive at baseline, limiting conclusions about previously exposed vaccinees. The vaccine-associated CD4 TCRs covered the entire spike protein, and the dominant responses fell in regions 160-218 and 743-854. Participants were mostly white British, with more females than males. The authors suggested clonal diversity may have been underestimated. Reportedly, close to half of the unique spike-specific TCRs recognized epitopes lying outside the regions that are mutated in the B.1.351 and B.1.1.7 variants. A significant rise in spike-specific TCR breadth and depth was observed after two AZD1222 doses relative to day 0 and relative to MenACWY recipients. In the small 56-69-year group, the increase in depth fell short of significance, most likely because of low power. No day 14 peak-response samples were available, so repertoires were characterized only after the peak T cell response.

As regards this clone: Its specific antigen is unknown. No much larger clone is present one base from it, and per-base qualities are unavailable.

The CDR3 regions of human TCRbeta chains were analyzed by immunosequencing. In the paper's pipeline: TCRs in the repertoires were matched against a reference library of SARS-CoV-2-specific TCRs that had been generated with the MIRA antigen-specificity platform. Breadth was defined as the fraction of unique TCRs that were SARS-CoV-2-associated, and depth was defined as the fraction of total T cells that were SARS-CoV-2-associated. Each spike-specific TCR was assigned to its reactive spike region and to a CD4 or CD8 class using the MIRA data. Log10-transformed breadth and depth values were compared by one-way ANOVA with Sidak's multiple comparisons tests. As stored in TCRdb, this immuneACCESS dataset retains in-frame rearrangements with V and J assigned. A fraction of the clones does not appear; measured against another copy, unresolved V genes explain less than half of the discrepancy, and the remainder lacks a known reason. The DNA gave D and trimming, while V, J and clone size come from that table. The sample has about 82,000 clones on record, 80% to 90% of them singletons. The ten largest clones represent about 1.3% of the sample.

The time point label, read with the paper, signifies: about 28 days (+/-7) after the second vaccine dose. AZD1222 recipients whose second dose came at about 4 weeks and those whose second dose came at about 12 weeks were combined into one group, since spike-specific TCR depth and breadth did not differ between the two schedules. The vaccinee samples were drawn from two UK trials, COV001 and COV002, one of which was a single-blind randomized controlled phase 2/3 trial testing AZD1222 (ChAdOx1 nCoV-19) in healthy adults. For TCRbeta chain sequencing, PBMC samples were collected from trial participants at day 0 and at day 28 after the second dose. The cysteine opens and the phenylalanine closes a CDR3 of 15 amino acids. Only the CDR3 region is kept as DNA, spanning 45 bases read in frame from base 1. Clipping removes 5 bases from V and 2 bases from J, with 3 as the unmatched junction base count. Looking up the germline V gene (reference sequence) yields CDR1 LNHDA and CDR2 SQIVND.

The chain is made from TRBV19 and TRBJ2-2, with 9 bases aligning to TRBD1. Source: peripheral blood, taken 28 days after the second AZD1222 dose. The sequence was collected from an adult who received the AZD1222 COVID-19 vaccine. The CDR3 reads CASSPGQGNTGELFF. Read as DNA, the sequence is TGTGCCAGTAGTCCGGGACAGGGAAACACCGGGGAGCTGTTTTTT.